This T cell receptor beta chain appears in the sequencing data of a study of T cells in Graves' hyperthyroidism and ophthalmopathy. TCR beta CDR3 regions were amplified from RNA. TCR CDR3 underwent first-round RT-PCR with the HTBI primer set. TCRdb redid the calling of the multiplex PCR reads with MiXCR, one entry per CDR3 protein. The sample holds about 380,000 distinct CDR3 sequences; under 20% are singletons and the top ten take around two fifths. Exclusion criteria comprised uncontrolled infection, other autoimmune disease, pregnancy or lactation. Whole-study findings and limits: The blood repertoire included most of the expanded thyroid clonotypes above 0.001.

Trimming cost V 4 bases and J 4 bases, with 14 bases left between them. Per germline, CDR1 SGHTA and CDR2 FQGNSA. The CDR3 is 14 amino acids. This clonotype was counted a few times. Its antigen is undetermined. V gene TRBV7-2 combines with J gene TRBJ2-7, with D unresolved. The sequenced sample was blood. This TCR was recovered from a man younger than 35 with Graves' ophthalmopathy. CDR3 DNA: TGTGCCAGCAGCTCCCGTTTGGGTTTGTACGAGCAGTACTTC. It codes for CASSSRLGLYEQYF.